Listed here are 13 T cell receptor beta chains from one sample, sequenced in a study of control samples from healthy donors and cancer patients (TCRdb year 2020). The receptor library was made with the immunoSEQ multiplex PCR assay. TCRdb stores this immuneACCESS table with in-frame sequences only. Part of the clones is absent; in the studies checked, under half of the shortfall reflects unresolved V genes, and no reason is known for the rest. The sample table records about 140,000 clones; 75% to 90% of these occur just once. Jointly, the top ten make up 8% to 9.5% of the sample. The sequenced sample consisted of blood. These receptors came from a woman aged 25 to 39 in good health.

This clone has a single count. The chain couples TRBV29-1 to TRBJ1-1, with D unresolved. The CDR3 spans 11 residues. Germline V CDR1 and CDR2: SQVTM, ANQGSEA. With 0 bases removed from V and 7 bases from J, the gap between germline ends came to 6 bases. The CDR3 DNA sequence: TGCAGCGTTGAAGAGGGCCTTGAAGCTTTCTTT. It translates to CSVEEGLEAFF.

The chain carries TRBV10-3 and TRBJ1-2; TRBD1 agrees at 9 bases. Unmatched junction bases numbered 4, after V lost 8 bases and J lost 0 bases. The CDR3 has 14 amino acids. Germline-derived CDR1 and CDR2 are ENHRY and SYGVKD. The CDR3 DNA follows: TGTGCCATCCAAGGGACAGGGTCTAACTATGGCTACACCTTC. Translated: CAIQGTGSNYGYTF.

CDR3 loop: CASSYLQGGPAEKLFF. The CDR3 region has the DNA TGTGCCAGCAGTTACCTTCAAGGGGGTCCGGCTGAAAAACTGTTTTTT. The chain combines TRBV6-5 with TRBJ1-4; TRBD1 is a possible D gene (6 bases). Looked up from germline, CDR1 is MNHEY and CDR2 is SVGAGI. Trimming removed 2 bases from V and 7 bases from J, with 17 bases in between. The CDR3 consists of 16 residues.

The chain joins TRBV5-4 to TRBJ1-2, with a tentative D call TRBD1 (5 bases). Germline values: CDR1 SGHNT, CDR2 YYREEE (reference sequence). The ends were cut back, 4 bases at V and 4 bases at J, with 11 bases in the middle. The CDR3 has 13 residues. Written as DNA, the CDR3 is TGTGCCAGCAGCCAGGACACGATCTATGGCTACACCTTC. Amino acids: CASSQDTIYGYTF.

This chain connects TRBV29-1 to TRBJ2-7, with D possibly TRBD1 on 6 matching bases. CDR3 size: 11 residues. The ends were cut back, 7 bases at V and 1 base at J, with 8 bases in the middle. Germline CDR1 and CDR2: SQVTM and ANQGSEA. This CDR3 reads CSGQGSYEQYF. CDR3 DNA: TGCAGCGGCCAGGGGTCCTACGAGCAGTACTTC.

The rearrangement links TRBV6-5 to TRBJ1-3; possibly TRBD1 for D (5 bases). V gave up 7 bases and J gave up 2 bases, with 12 bases separating them. The CDR3 totals 14 residues. Germline loops: CDR1 MNHEY, CDR2 SVGAGI. The CDR3 sequence: CASTPQAAGNTIYF. The CDR3 region has the DNA TGTGCCAGCACTCCACAGGCAGCTGGAAACACCATATATTTT.

In its sample, this clone was seen a few times. The V call is TRBV28, the J call TRBJ2-3; no reliable D call. V dropped 4 bases and J dropped 3 bases, with 8 bases sitting between them. Germline CDR1 is MDHEN and CDR2 is SYDVKM. The CDR3 consists of 13 residues. The DNA of the CDR3 is TGTGCCAGCAGTTCCCTCCCAACAGATACGCAGTATTTT. Translating gives CASSSLPTDTQYF.

The rearrangement uses TRBV4-2 and TRBJ1-2; 7 bases fit TRBD1. This CDR3 region has 22 residues. Looked up from germline, CDR1 is LGHNA and CDR2 is YNFKEQ. After removal of 0 bases from V and 0 bases from J, the junction contained 22 bases not matched to a gene. In DNA form, the CDR3 reads TGTGCCAGCAGCCAAGATTTACGAGCAGGGGGATCGGCTGGTCGGGCTAACTATGGCTACACCTTC. Protein product: CASSQDLRAGGSAGRANYGYTF.

This chain joins TRBV24-1 and TRBJ2-3; possibly TRBD2 for D (5 bases). Germline CDR1 and CDR2: KGHDR and SFDVKD. The CDR3 length is 15 residues. Trimming pared 3 bases from V and 0 bases from J, leaving 9 bases between. This chain's CDR3 is CATSDPAASTDTQYF. CDR3 in DNA: TGTGCCACCAGTGATCCAGCGGCCAGCACAGATACGCAGTATTTT.

This chain joins TRBV3-1 (or the pseudogene TRBV3-2) and TRBJ1-2; 12 bases agree with TRBD1. The germline V gene encodes CDR1 LGHDT and CDR2 YNNKEL (reference sequence). This CDR3 comprises 16 residues. V shed 0 bases and J 8 bases; nucleotides not matched to a gene: 7. The CDR3 DNA follows: TGTGCCAGCAGCCAAGATCCCGGGACAGGGGGCCGGGGCTACACCTTC. Its protein product is CASSQDPGTGGRGYTF.

A few counts support this clone. This rearrangement joins TRBV12-3 or TRBV12-4 to TRBJ2-3; tentatively, D is TRBD1 (6 bases). V was pared by 3 bases and J by 8 bases, with 12 bases between. This CDR3 contains 13 residues. The CDR3: CASSFPGDITQYF. Here the CDR3 DNA reads TGTGCCAGCAGTTTTCCAGGGGACATTACGCAGTATTTT.

The chain links TRBV19 to TRBJ2-7, with 7 bases lining up with TRBD1. The CDR3 consists of 14 residues. Trimming at V came to 6 bases and at J to 7 bases, leaving 12 bases not matched to a gene. Per germline, CDR1 LNHDA and CDR2 SQIVND (reference sequence). The CDR3 region is CASSRQGPGGEQYF. DNA of the CDR3: TGTGCCAGTAGCCGTCAGGGCCCAGGGGGTGAGCAGTACTTC.

The rearrangement links TRBV5-6 to TRBJ2-7; D perhaps matches TRBD2 (5 bases). Trimming took 1 base from V and 5 from J, leaving 13 bases between them. CDR1 and CDR2 from the germline V gene are SGHDT and YYEEEE. The CDR3 is made up of 14 amino acids. The CDR3 reads CASSLPAGGNEQYF. In DNA, the CDR3 is TGTGCCAGCAGCTTGCCGGCGGGCGGTAACGAGCAGTACTTC. Together with reference TRBV5-6 and TRBJ2-7, the CDR3 gives the full variable domain: DAGVTQSPTHLIKTRGQQVTLRCSPKSGHDTVSWYQQALGQGPQFIFQYYEEEERQRGNFPDRFSGHQFPNYSSELNVNALLLGDSALYLCASSLPAGGNEQYFGPGTRLTVT.